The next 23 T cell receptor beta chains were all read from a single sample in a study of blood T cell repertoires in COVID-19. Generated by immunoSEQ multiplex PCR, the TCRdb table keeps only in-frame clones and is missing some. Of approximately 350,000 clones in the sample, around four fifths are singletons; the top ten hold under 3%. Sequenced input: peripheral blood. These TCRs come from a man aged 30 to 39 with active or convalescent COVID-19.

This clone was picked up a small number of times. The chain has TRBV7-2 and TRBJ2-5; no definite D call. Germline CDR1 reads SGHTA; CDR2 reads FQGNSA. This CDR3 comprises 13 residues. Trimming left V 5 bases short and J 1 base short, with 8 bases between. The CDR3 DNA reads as TGTGCCAGCAGCCCCTCCCTCCAAGAGACCCAGTACTTC. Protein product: CASSPSLQETQYF. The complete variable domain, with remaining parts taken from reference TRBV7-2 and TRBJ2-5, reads GAGVSQSPSNKVTEKGKDVELRCDPISGHTALYWYRQSLGQGLEFLIYFQGNSAPDKSGLPSDRFSAERTGGSVSTLTIQRTQQEDSAVYLCASSPSLQETQYFGPGTRLLVL.

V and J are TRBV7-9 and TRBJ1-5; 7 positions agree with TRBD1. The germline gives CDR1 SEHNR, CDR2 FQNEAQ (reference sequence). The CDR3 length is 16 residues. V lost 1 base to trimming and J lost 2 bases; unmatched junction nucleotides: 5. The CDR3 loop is CASSLDGTVGNQPQHF. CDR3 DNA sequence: TGTGCCAGCAGCTTAGATGGGACAGTGGGCAATCAGCCCCAGCATTTT.

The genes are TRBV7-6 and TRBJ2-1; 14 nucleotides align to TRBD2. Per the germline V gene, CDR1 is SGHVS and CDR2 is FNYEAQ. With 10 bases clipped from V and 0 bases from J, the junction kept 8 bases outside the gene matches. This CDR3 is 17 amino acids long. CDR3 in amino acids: CANTGLAGGLSYNEQFF. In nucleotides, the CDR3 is TGTGCCAATACAGGACTAGCGGGGGGTCTCTCCTACAATGAGCAGTTCTTC.

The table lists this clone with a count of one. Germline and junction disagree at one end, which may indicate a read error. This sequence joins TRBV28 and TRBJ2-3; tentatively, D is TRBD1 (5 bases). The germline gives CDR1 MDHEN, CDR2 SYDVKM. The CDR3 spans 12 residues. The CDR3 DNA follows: TGTGCCAGCAGTTTAGAGACAGAAACGCAGTATTTT. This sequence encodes CASSLETETQYF.

CDR3 amino acids: CASSLQGNEQFF. CDR3 DNA sequence: TGTGCCAGCTCCCTACAGGGCAATGAGCAGTTCTTC. The J gene is TRBJ2-1, the V gene TRBV27; tentative D call: TRBD1 (6 bases). Trimming took off 8 bases at V and 6 bases at J, with 11 bases between the two ends. The germline V gene encodes CDR1 MNHEY and CDR2 SMNVEV (reference sequence). The length of the CDR3 is 12 residues.

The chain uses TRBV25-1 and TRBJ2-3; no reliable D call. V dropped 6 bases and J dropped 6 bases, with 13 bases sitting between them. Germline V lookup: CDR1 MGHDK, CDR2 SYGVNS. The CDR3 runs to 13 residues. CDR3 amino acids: CASRPLARDTQYF. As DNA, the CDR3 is TGTGCCAGCAGACCTCTCGCCCGGGATACGCAGTATTTT. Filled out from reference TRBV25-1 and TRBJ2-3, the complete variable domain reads EADIYQTPRYLVIGTGKKITLECSQTMGHDKMYWYQQDPGMELHLIHYSYGVNSTEKGDLSSESTVSRIRTEHFPLTLESARPSHTSQYLCASRPLARDTQYFGPGTRLTVL.

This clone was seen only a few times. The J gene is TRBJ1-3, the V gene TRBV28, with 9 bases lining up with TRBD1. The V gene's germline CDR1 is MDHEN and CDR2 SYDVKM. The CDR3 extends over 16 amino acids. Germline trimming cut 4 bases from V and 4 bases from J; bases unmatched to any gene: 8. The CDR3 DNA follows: TGTGCCAGCAGTTCCGCCGGGACAGGGTCAGGAAACACCATATATTTT. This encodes CASSSAGTGSGNTIYF.

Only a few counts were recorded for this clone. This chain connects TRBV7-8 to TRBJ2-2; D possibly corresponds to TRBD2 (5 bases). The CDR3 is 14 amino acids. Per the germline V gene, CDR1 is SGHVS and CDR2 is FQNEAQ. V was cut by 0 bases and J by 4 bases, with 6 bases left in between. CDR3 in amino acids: CASSLAGATGELFF. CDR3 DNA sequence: TGTGCCAGCAGCTTAGCGGGAGCCACCGGGGAGCTGTTTTTT.

This chain's CDR3 is CAWSQRADSNYGYTF. As DNA, the CDR3 is TGTGCCTGGAGTCAGAGGGCTGACTCCAACTATGGCTACACCTTC. The chain recombines TRBV30 with TRBJ1-2, with D uncertain. Deletions cut 2 bases from V and 2 bases from J, with 15 bases between. The CDR3 loop spans 15 amino acids. CDR1 is GTSNPN and CDR2 is SVGIG in the germline V gene (reference sequence). Variable domain in full (rest from reference TRBV30 and TRBJ1-2): SQTIHQWPATLVQPVGSPLSLECTVEGTSNPNLYWYRQAAGRGLQLLFYSVGIGQISSEVPQNLSASRPQDRQFILSSKKLLLSDSGFYLCAWSQRADSNYGYTFGSGTRLTVV.

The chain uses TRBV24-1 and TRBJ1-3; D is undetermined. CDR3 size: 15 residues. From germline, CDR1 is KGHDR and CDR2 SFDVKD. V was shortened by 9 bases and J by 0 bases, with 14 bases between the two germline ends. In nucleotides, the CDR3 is TGTGCCACCGATGTGGAGGTTACCTCTGGAAACACCATATATTTT. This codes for CATDVEVTSGNTIYF.

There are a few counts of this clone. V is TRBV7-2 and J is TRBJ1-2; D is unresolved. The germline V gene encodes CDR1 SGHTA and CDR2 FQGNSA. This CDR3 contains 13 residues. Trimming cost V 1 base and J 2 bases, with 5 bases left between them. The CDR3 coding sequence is TGTGCCAGCAGCTTAGACGGGAACTATGGCTACACCTTC. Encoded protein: CASSLDGNYGYTF.

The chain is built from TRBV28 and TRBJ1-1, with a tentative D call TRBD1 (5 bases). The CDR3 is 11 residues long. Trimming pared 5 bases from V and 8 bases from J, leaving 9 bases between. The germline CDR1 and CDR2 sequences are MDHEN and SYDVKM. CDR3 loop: CASSEEGEAFF. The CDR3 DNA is TGTGCCAGCAGTGAGGAGGGGGAAGCTTTCTTT.

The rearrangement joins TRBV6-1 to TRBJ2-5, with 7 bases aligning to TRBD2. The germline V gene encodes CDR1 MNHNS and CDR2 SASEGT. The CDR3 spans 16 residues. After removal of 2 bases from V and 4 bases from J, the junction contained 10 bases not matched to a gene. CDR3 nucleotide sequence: TGTGCCAGCAGTGAATTTACCAACGGGGGGAGAGAGACCCAGTACTTC. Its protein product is CASSEFTNGGRETQYF.

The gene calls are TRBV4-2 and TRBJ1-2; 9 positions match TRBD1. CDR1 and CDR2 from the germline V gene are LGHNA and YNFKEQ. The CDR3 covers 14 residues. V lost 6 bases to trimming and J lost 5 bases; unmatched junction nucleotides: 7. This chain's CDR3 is CASRQGAGEYGYTF. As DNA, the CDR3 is TGTGCCAGCAGACAGGGGGCGGGAGAATATGGCTACACCTTC.

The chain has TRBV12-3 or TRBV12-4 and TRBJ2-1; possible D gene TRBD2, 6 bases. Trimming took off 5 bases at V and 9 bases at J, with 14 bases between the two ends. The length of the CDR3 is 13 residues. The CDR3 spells CASSPGTGGEQFF. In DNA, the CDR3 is TGTGCCAGCAGTCCTGGGACCGGGGGTGAGCAGTTCTTC.

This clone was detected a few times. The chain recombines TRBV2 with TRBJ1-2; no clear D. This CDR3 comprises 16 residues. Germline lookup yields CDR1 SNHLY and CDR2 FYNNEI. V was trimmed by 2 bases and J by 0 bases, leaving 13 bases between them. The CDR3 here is CASSEWSNSPNYGYTF. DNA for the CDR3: TGTGCCAGCAGTGAATGGTCGAACTCTCCTAACTATGGCTACACCTTC.

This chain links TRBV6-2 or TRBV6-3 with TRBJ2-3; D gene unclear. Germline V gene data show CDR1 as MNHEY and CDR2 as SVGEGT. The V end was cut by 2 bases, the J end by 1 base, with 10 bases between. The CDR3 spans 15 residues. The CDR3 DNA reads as TGTGCCAGCAGTTACATGTTCCTAGGCACAGATACGCAGTATTTT. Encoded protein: CASSYMFLGTDTQYF.

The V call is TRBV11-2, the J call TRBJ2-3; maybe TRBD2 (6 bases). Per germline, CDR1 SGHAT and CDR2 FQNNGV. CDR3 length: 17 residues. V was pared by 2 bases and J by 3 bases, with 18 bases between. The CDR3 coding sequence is TGTGCCAGCAGCTTATACCCTCCGGGAGTTTTGACAGATACGCAGTATTTT. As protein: CASSLYPPGVLTDTQYF.

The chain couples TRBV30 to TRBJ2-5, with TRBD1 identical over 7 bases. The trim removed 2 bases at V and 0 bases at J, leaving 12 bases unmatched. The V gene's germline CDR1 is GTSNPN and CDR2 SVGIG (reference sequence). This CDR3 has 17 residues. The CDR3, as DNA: TGTGCCTGGAGTCACCTACCTCAGGGGGTCCACCAAGAGACCCAGTACTTC. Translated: CAWSHLPQGVHQETQYF.

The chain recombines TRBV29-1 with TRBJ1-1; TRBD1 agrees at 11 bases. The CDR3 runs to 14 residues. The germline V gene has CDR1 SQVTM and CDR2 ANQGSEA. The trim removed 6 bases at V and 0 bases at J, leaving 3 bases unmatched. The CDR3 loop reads CSVPDRGLNTEAFF. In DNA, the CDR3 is TGCAGCGTACCGGACAGGGGGCTGAACACTGAAGCTTTCTTT.

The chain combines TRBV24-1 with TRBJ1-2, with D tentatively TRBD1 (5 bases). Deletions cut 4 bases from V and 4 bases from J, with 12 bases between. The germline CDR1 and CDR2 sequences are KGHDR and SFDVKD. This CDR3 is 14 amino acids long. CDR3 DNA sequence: TGTGCCACCAGTGACCGCACAGGAAGCTATGGCTACACCTTC. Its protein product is CATSDRTGSYGYTF.

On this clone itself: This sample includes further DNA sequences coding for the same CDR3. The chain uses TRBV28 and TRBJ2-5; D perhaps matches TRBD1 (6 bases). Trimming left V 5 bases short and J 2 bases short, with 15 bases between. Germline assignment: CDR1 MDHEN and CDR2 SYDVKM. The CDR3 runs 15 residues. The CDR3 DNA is TGTGCCAGCAGTCCTTGGACAGACCCGCAAGAGACCCAGTACTTC. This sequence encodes CASSPWTDPQETQYF.

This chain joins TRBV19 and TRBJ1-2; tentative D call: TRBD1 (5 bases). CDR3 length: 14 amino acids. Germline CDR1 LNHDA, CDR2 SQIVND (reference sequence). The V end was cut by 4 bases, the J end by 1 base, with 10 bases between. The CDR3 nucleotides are TGTGCCAGTAGTAAAGCAGGGCATAACTATGGCTACACCTTC. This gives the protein CASSKAGHNYGYTF.